The source of this T cell receptor (beta chain) is a study of blood T cell repertoires in COVID-19. The protocol was immunoSEQ multiplex PCR, while the TCRdb copy is restricted to in-frame clones and leaves out a portion. This sample has about 270,000 clones, with under 95% found just once. Everyone who took part was roughly 18 to 89 years old, and they came from about two dozen US areas. Cohorts were determined from participant-reported clinical history. In germline, CDR1 is DFQATT, CDR2 SNEGSKA (reference sequence). The CDR3 spans 11 residues. Deletions cut 2 bases from V and 4 bases from J, with 5 bases between.

This clonotype originated in a man aged 35 to 55 who had been exposed to COVID-19. The genes are TRBV20-1 and TRBJ1-1; D unresolved. Sequencing used PBMCs or T cells enriched from blood (not recorded which). CDR3 coding DNA: TGCAGTGCTAGATCGGTCACTGAAGCTTTCTTT. The encoded protein is CSARSVTEAFF.